This record covers a single T cell receptor beta chain. Its specificity is unknown. The sample belongs to a study of cytomegalovirus exposure and HLA in healthy donors. Findings and caveats of the study: It was reported in a later analysis that an Asian-associated ancestry cluster showed fewer N-insertions than the 666-donor mean. Previously analyzed data showed that most TCR beta V segments were productive at a frequency of about 87% or about 30%.

A multiplex PCR was run with 60 Vbeta primers and 13 Jbeta primers. Method: immunoSEQ multiplex PCR; TCRdb's copy keeps in-frame clones and lacks some. The table records some 130,000 clones, roughly two thirds of them present only once. Germline lookup yields CDR1 SEHNR and CDR2 FQNEAQ (reference sequence). Trimming removed 1 base from V and 2 bases from J; junction bases left unmatched: 2. This CDR3 is built from 17 residues. The chain has TRBV7-9 and TRBJ1-4, with 12 bases matching TRBD1. The origin of this receptor is a woman aged 40 to 55 in good health and CMV-seronegative. The specimen sequenced was PBMCs. The CDR3 reads CASSLGDRGPTNEKLFF. The CDR3 DNA is TGTGCCAGCAGCTTAGGGGACAGGGGGCCGACTAATGAAAAACTGTTTTTT. The full variable domain, completed using reference TRBV7-9 and TRBJ1-4, is DTGVSQNPRHKITKRGQNVTFRCDPISEHNRLYWYRQTLGQGPEFLTYFQNEAQLEKSRLLSDRFSAERPKGSFSTLEIQRTEQGDSAMYLCASSLGDRGPTNEKLFFGSGTQLSVL.